One sample yielded the 21 T cell receptor beta chains listed below, sequenced in a study of T cells after yellow fever vaccination. In TCRdb, the 5' RACE reads were re-called with MiXCR into one record per CDR3 protein. The sample holds over 150,000 distinct CDR3 sequences, roughly 6.2% seen once. The specimen was CD4+ T cells sorted from PBMCs, collected on the day of the first yellow fever vaccination. These receptors all come from a man in his late teens or twenties who received the YFV17D yellow fever vaccine.

This clonotype has a handful of counts. The V and J genes are TRBV12-3 or TRBV12-4 and TRBJ2-4; D is unresolved. The length of the CDR3 is 13 residues. Trimming removed 2 bases at V and 0 bases at J, with 2 bases between. The CDR3 bases are TGTGCCAGCAGTTTAATAGCCAAAAACATTCAGTACTTC. Residues: CASSLIAKNIQYF.

This clonotype showed up many times. V usage is TRBV12-3 or TRBV12-4 and J usage is TRBJ2-5, with D possibly being TRBD2 (7 bases). The CDR3 covers 14 residues. Trimming removed 7 bases from V and 1 base from J, with 13 bases in between. The CDR3 DNA reads as TGTGCCAGCACTTTCGGGGGGCCCCAAGAGACCCAGTACTTC. Its translation is CASTFGGPQETQYF.

This clonotype was seen ten or more times. V usage is TRBV6-2 or TRBV6-3 and J usage is TRBJ2-3; 7 bases are a match to TRBD2. J was trimmed by 1 base and V by 9 bases; bases with no gene match: 4. The CDR3 length is 13 residues. Germline V CDR1 and CDR2: MNHEY, SVGEGT. CDR3 coding DNA: TGTGCCAGTAAGCGGGGTGGCACAGATACGCAGTATTTT. It codes for CASKRGGTDTQYF.

This rearrangement joins TRBV28 to TRBJ2-7, with D possibly being TRBD1 (6 bases). With 5 bases removed from V and 1 base from J, the gap between germline ends came to 18 bases. The germline CDR1 and CDR2 sequences are MDHEN and SYDVKM. CDR3 length: 16 residues. The CDR3 nucleotides read TGTGCCAGCAGTCCCACCGGGACAAGGGGGTCCTACGAGCAGTACGTC. Translation gives CASSPTGTRGSYEQYV.

The chain uses TRBV30 and TRBJ2-6, with no clear D. The CDR3 covers 14 residues. CDR1 is GTSNPN, CDR2 SVGIG, per germline (reference sequence). V dropped 5 bases and J dropped 2 bases, with 10 bases sitting between them. The CDR3 is CAWGQSAGANVLTF. The CDR3, as DNA: TGTGCCTGGGGTCAAAGTGCTGGGGCCAACGTCCTGACTTTC.

The chain recombines TRBV12-3 or TRBV12-4 with TRBJ1-1; possible D gene TRBD1, 5 bases. This CDR3 spans 13 amino acids. The V gene lost 7 bases and the J gene lost 8 bases, with 17 bases spanning the gap. CDR3 sequence reads: CASIPGWQGEAFF. The CDR3, as DNA: TGTGCCAGCATCCCCGGGTGGCAGGGCGAAGCTTTCTTT.

The chain recombines TRBV4-3 with TRBJ2-7; the match to TRBD1 covers 9 bases. The CDR3 spans 18 residues. Germline V gene data show CDR1 as LGHNA and CDR2 as YSLEER. After removal of 0 bases from V and 4 bases from J, the junction contained 13 bases not matched to a gene. CDR3 protein: CASSQDPLGRQGEYEQYF. The CDR3 region has the DNA TGCGCCAGCAGCCAAGACCCCCTCGGACGACAGGGGGAGTACGAGCAGTACTTC.

The chain links TRBV20-1 to TRBJ2-1; 9 nucleotides agree with TRBD1. In germline, CDR1 is DFQATT, CDR2 SNEGSKA (reference sequence). The J segment lost 4 bases and the V segment lost 1 base, leaving 8 bases of the junction unmatched. This CDR3 spans 16 amino acids. Here the CDR3 DNA reads TGCAGTGCTAGAGGGACAGGGGATACGACTTACAATGAGCAGTTCTTC. Its protein is CSARGTGDTTYNEQFF.

This clonotype has a handful of counts. CDR3 sequence: CASSPGQEDYGYTF. In DNA form, the CDR3 reads TGTGCCAGCTCACCGGGACAGGAGGACTATGGCTACACCTTC. The rearrangement links TRBV18 to TRBJ1-2, with 8 bases matching TRBD1. Losses at the gene ends were 3 bases for V and 3 bases for J; bases not matched to a gene: 3. This CDR3 is built from 14 residues. Germline V gives CDR1 KGHSH, CDR2 LQKENI.

In this sample, this clonotype turned up many times. The rearrangement joins TRBV3-1 to TRBJ2-1, with D perhaps TRBD1 or TRBD2 (5 bases each). Trimming removed 4 bases from V and 15 bases from J, with 16 bases in between. Germline CDR1 and CDR2: LGHDT and YNNKEL (reference sequence). The CDR3 is made up of 12 amino acids. The CDR3 reads CASSRDEGPGFF. In DNA form, the CDR3 reads TGTGCCAGCAGCCGAGACGAGGGGCCAGGGTTCTTC.

This clonotype was observed at least ten times. V usage is TRBV12-3 or TRBV12-4 and J usage is TRBJ2-2, with TRBD1 matching over 7 bases. The length of the CDR3 is 16 residues. V trimming: 6 bases; J trimming: 0 bases; junction bases outside the gene matches: 7. This CDR3 is CASSPYRGPNTGELFF. CDR3 DNA: TGTGCCAGCAGCCCCTACAGGGGACCGAACACCGGGGAGCTGTTTTTT.

This clonotype has a handful of counts. This chain uses TRBV7-2 with TRBJ1-2; 7 bases match TRBD1. Germline CDR1 and CDR2: SGHTA and FQGNSA. The CDR3 is made up of 14 amino acids. V trimming: 3 bases; J trimming: 6 bases; junction bases outside the gene matches: 7. CDR3 amino acids: CASSFTGAGDGYTF. DNA of the CDR3: TGTGCCAGCAGCTTTACAGGGGCCGGAGATGGCTACACCTTC.

This clonotype appeared a few times. The genes are TRBV4-3 and TRBJ1-2; the match to TRBD1 covers 9 bases. In germline, CDR1 is LGHNA, CDR2 YSLEER. The ends lost 3 bases at V and 3 bases at J; junction bases unmatched: 5. The CDR3 consists of 15 residues. The CDR3 is CASSHRDREYYGYTF. The DNA of the CDR3 is TGCGCCAGCAGCCATAGGGACAGGGAGTACTATGGCTACACCTTC.

This clonotype was seen more than once but under ten times. V usage is TRBV25-1 and J usage is TRBJ2-4; the D gene is possibly TRBD2 (7 bases). The germline V gene has CDR1 MGHDK and CDR2 SYGVNS. V was cut by 3 bases and J by 6 bases, with 12 bases left in between. The CDR3 totals 14 residues. The CDR3 nucleotides read TGTGCCAGCAGTGACGGGGGAGGGGGAAACATTCAGTACTTC. Its protein is CASSDGGGGNIQYF.

This clonotype was picked up a small number of times. V is TRBV5-1 and J is TRBJ2-2; tentative D call: TRBD2 (5 bases). The CDR3 runs to 14 residues. Germline-derived CDR1 and CDR2 are SGHRS and YFSETQ. Trimming stripped 5 bases from V and 5 bases from J, with 13 bases between. The CDR3 loop is CASSQDSLTGELFF. CDR3 nucleotide sequence: TGCGCCAGCAGTCAGGACTCATTGACCGGGGAGCTGTTTTTT.

The rearrangement uses TRBV18 and TRBJ2-7; D is unclear. The germline V gene has CDR1 KGHSH and CDR2 LQKENI. The CDR3 runs to 14 residues. Trimming removed 5 bases from V and 0 bases from J, with 11 bases in between. CDR3 in amino acids: CASSLDGLSYEQYF. The CDR3 DNA reads TGTGCCAGCTCATTGGACGGCCTCTCCTACGAGCAGTACTTC. Full variable domain (missing parts from reference TRBV18 and TRBJ2-7): NAGVMQNPRHLVRRRGQEARLRCSPMKGHSHVYWYRQLPEEGLKFMVYLQKENIIDESGMPKERFSAEFPKEGPSILRIQQVVRGDSAAYFCASSLDGLSYEQYFGPGTRLTVT.

There are many counts of this clonotype. DNA for the CDR3: TGTGCCAGCAGTTTAAGGGTAAACAATGAGCAGTTCTTC. Translating gives CASSLRVNNEQFF. The chain links TRBV12-3 or TRBV12-4 to TRBJ2-1, with D uncertain. The CDR3 is 13 amino acids. V lost 2 bases, J lost 5 bases, and 7 bases lay in between.

The chain links TRBV5-5 to TRBJ2-1; D is ambiguous. From germline, CDR1 is SGHKS and CDR2 YYEKEE (reference sequence). Trimming left V 2 bases short and J 5 bases short, with 11 bases between. The CDR3 sequence is 14 residues long. The CDR3: CASSFQLGHNEQFF. The CDR3 nucleotides read TGTGCCAGCAGCTTTCAGTTGGGTCACAATGAGCAGTTCTTC.

This clonotype was found a few times. The V gene is TRBV10-3, the J gene TRBJ1-6, with TRBD1 as a possible D gene (6 bases). V shed 4 bases and J shed 9 bases, with 13 bases lying between them. The CDR3 totals 14 residues. CDR1 and CDR2 (germline): ENHRY, SYGVKD. The CDR3 nucleotides read TGTGCCATCAGTGTGGGGACAATGGGTTCACCCCTCCACTTT. This encodes CAISVGTMGSPLHF.

This rearrangement joins TRBV21-1 to TRBJ2-7; TRBD1 is taken as the D call from the table, unchecked against the DNA. TRBV21-1 counts as a pseudogene. The CDR3 totals 15 residues. CDR3 in amino acids: CASSTANWGHHEQYV. The CDR3 nucleotides read TGTGCCAGCAGCACAGCAAACTGGGGACACCACGAGCAGTACGTC.

The chain has TRBV7-2 and TRBJ2-1, with D possibly being TRBD1 or TRBD2 (6 bases each). Germline V CDR1 and CDR2: SGHTA, FQGNSA. Trimming took 3 bases from V and 4 from J, leaving 16 bases between them. The CDR3 has 16 amino acids. The CDR3 is CASSFRRGLTYNEQFF. The CDR3 DNA reads as TGTGCCAGCAGCTTTCGCCGGGGGCTGACTTACAATGAGCAGTTCTTC. Combining the CDR3 with reference TRBV7-2 and TRBJ2-1 gives the whole variable domain GAGVSQSPSNKVTEKGKDVELRCDPISGHTALYWYRQSLGQGLEFLIYFQGNSAPDKSGLPSDRFSAERTGGSVSTLTIQRTQQEDSAVYLCASSFRRGLTYNEQFFGPGTRLTVL.